This T cell receptor (beta chain) is drawn from a study of OX40 agonist ivuxolimab in advanced cancers. The CDR3 length is 14 residues. The germline V and J ends were trimmed by 0 bases and 8 bases, with 13 bases remaining between them. Germline V CDR1 and CDR2: MNHEY, SMNVEV (reference sequence). This clone has just one count. The protocol was immunoSEQ multiplex PCR, while the TCRdb copy is restricted to in-frame clones and leaves out a portion. The repertoire holds about 71,000 clones, with around 80% as singletons. This sample comprised CD4+ or CD8+ T cells sorted from blood, obtained in a trial of the OX40 agonist ivuxolimab. This chain links TRBV27 with TRBJ1-1; tentatively, D is TRBD1 (5 bases). This TCR was recovered from an adult with an advanced solid tumor such as melanoma, head and neck, liver or kidney cancer. CDR3 in DNA: TGTGCCAGCAGTTTATCGAGAGGGACGGCAGAAGCTTTCTTT. Protein product: CASSLSRGTAEAFF.